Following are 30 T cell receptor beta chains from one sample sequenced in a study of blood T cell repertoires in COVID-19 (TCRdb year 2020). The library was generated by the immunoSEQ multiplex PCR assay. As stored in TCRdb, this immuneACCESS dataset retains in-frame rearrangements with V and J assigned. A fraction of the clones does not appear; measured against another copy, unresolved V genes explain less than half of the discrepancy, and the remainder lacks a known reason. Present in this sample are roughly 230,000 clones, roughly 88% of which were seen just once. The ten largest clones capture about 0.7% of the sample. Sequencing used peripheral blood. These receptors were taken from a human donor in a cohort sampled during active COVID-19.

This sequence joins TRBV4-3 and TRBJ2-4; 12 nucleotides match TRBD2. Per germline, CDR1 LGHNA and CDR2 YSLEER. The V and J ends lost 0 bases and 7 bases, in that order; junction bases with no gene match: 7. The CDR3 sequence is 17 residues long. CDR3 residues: CASSQEFPTSGSNIQYF. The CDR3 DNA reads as TGCGCCAGCAGCCAAGAATTTCCGACTAGCGGGAGTAACATTCAGTACTTC.

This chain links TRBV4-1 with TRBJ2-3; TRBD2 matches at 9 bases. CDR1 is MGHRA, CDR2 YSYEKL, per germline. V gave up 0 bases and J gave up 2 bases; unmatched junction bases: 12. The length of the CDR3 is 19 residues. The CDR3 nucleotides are TGCGCCAGCAGCCAAGATGGGCTAGCGGGAACTTCGCACACAGATACGCAGTATTTT. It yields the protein CASSQDGLAGTSHTDTQYF.

CDR3 coding DNA: TGCGCCAGCAGCTTGGGACAGGGCATCGGCGAGCAGTACTTC. Amino acid sequence: CASSLGQGIGEQYF. This rearrangement joins TRBV5-1 to TRBJ2-7, with 7 bases lining up with TRBD1. V lost 0 bases, J lost 6 bases, and 6 bases stayed unmatched. The CDR3 length is 14 residues. Germline CDR1 SGHRS, CDR2 YFSETQ.

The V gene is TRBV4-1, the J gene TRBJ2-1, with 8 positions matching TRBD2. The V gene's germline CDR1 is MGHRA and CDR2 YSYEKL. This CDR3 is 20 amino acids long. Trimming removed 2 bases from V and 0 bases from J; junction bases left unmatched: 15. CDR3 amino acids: CASSQKDSGTYRSSYNEQFF. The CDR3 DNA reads TGCGCCAGCAGCCAAAAGGATAGCGGGACCTATCGAAGCTCCTACAATGAGCAGTTCTTC.

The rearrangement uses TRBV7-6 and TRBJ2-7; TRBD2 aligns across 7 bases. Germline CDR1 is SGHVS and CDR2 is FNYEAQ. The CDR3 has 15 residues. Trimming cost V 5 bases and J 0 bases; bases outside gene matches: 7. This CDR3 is CASSPYPSGSYEQYF. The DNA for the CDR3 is TGTGCCAGCAGCCCCTATCCTAGCGGCTCCTACGAGCAGTACTTC.

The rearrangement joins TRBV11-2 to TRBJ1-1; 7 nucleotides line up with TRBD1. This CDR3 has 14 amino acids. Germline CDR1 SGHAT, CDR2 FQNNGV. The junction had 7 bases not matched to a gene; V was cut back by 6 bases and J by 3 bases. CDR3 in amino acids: CASSSPRGYTEAFF. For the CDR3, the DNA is TGTGCCAGCAGTTCTCCCAGGGGGTACACTGAAGCTTTCTTT.

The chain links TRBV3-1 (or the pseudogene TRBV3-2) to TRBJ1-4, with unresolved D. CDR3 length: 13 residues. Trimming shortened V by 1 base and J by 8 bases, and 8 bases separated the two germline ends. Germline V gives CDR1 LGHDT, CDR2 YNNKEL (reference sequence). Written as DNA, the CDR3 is TGTGCCAGCAGCCAAGTTGGGGAGGAAAAACTGTTTTTT. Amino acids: CASSQVGEEKLFF.

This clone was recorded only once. CDR3 loop: CASSVQGSGNTIYF. CDR3 nucleotide sequence: TGTGCCAGCAGCGTACAGGGGTCTGGAAACACCATATATTTT. V gene TRBV7-2 combines with J gene TRBJ1-3; 7 positions match TRBD1. Germline CDR1 and CDR2: SGHTA and FQGNSA. V was clipped by 5 bases and J by 1 base; unmatched bases: 2. This CDR3 is built from 14 residues.

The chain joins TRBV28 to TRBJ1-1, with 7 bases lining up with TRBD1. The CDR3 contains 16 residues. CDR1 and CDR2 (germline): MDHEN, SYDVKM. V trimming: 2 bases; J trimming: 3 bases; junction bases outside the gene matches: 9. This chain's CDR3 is CASSLSGTEFDTEAFF. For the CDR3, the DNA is TGTGCCAGCAGTTTAAGTGGGACAGAATTTGACACTGAAGCTTTCTTT.

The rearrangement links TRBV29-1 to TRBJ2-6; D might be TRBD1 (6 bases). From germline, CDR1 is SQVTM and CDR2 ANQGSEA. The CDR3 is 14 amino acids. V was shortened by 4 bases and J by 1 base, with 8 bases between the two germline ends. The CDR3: CSVATGSGANVLTF. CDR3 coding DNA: TGCAGCGTTGCAACAGGGTCTGGGGCCAACGTCCTGACTTTC.

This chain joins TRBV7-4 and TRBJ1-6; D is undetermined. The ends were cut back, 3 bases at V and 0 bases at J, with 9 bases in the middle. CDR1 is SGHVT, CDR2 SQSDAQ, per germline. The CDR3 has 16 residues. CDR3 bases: TGTGCCAGCAGCTTTCAAAGGAGCTCCTATAATTCACCCCTCCACTTT. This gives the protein CASSFQRSSYNSPLHF.

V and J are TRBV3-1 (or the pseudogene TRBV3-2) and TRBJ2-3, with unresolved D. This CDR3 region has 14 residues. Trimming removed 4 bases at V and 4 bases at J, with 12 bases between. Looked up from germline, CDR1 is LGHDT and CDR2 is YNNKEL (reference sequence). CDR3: CASSPGPNSDTQYF. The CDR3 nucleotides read TGTGCCAGCAGCCCCGGTCCGAACTCAGATACGCAGTATTTT.

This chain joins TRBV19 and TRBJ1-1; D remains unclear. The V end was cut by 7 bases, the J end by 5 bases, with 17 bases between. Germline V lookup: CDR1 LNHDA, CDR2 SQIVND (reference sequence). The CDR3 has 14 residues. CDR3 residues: CASTREAIGTEAFF. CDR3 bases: TGTGCCAGTACCCGGGAGGCCATCGGAACTGAAGCTTTCTTT.

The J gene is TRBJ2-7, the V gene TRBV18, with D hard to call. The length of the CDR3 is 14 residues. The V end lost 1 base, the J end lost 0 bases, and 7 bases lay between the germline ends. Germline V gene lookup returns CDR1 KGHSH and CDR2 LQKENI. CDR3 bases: TGTGCCAGCTCACCACAAGCGATCTCCTACGAGCAGTACTTC. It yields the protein CASSPQAISYEQYF. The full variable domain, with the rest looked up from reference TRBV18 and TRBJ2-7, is NAGVMQNPRHLVRRRGQEARLRCSPMKGHSHVYWYRQLPEEGLKFMVYLQKENIIDESGMPKERFSAEFPKEGPSILRIQQVVRGDSAAYFCASSPQAISYEQYFGPGTRLTVT.

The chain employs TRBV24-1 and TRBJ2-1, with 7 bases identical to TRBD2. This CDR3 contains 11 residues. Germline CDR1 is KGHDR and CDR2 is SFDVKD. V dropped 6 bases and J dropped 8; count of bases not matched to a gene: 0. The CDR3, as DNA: TGTGCCACCAGTCGGGAGGATGAGCAGTTCTTC. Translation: CATSREDEQFF.

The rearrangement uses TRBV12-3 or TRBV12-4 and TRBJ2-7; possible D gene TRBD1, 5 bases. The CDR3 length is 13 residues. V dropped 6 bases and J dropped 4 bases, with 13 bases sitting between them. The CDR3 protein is CASSPRQYYEQYF. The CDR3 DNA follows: TGTGCCAGCAGCCCCAGACAGTATTACGAGCAGTACTTC.

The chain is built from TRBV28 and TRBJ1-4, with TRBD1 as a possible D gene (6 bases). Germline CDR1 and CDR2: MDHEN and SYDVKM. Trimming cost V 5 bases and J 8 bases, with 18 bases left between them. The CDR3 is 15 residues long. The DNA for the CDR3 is TGTGCCAGCAGTCCCCCCACAGGGACCGGCGAAAAACTGTTTTTT. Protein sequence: CASSPPTGTGEKLFF.

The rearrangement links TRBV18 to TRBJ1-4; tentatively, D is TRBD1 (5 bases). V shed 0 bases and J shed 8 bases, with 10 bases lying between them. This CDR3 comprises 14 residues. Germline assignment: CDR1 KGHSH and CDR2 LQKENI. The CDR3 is CASSPPGQPEKLFF. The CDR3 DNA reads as TGTGCCAGCTCACCACCAGGACAACCCGAAAAACTGTTTTTT.

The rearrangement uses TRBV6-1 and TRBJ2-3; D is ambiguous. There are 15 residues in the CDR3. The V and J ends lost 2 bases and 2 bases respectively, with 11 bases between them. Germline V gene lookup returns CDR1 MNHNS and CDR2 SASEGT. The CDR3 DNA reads TGTGCCAGCAGTGAACCTGGAGAGGTCACAGATACGCAGTATTTT. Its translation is CASSEPGEVTDTQYF.

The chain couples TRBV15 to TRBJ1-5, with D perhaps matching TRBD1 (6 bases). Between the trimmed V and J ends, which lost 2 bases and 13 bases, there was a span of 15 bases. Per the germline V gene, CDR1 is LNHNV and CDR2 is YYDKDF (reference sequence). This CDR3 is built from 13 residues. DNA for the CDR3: TGTGCCACCAGCAGACCGGGACACGGACTTCAGCATTTT. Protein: CATSRPGHGLQHF.

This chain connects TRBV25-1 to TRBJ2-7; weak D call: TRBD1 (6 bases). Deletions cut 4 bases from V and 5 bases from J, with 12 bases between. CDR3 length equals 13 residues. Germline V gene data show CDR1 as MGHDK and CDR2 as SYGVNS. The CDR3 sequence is CASSGHRVDEQYF. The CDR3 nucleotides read TGTGCCAGCAGTGGACACAGGGTTGACGAGCAGTACTTC.

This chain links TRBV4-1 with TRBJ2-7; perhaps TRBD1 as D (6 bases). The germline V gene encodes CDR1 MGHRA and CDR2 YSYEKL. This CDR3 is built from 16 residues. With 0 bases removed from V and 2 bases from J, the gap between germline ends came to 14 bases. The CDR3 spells CASSQEARQVAYEQYF. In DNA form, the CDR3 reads TGCGCCAGCAGCCAAGAGGCTCGACAGGTTGCCTACGAGCAGTACTTC.

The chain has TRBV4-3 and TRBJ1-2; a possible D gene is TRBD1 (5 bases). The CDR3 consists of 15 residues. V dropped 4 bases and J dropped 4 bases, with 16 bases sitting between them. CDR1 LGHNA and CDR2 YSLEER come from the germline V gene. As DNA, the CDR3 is TGCGCCAGCAGCCCCCAGGAAGGGGCTGGCTATGGCTACACCTTC. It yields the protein CASSPQEGAGYGYTF.

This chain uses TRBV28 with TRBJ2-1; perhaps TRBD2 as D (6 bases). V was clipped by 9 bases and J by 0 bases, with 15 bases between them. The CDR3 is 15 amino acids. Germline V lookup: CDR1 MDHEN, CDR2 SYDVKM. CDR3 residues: CASLLADSSYNEQFF. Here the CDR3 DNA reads TGTGCCAGTCTCTTAGCGGATAGCTCCTACAATGAGCAGTTCTTC. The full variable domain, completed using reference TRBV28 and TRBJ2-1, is DVKVTQSSRYLVKRTGEKVFLECVQDMDHENMFWYRQDPGLGLRLIYFSYDVKMKEKGDIPEGYSVSREKKERFSLILESASTNQTSMYLCASLLADSSYNEQFFGPGTRLTVL.

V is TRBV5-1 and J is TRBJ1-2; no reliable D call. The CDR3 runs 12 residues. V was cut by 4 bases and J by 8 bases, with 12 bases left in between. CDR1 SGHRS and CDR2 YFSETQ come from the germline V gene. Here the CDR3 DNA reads TGCGCCAGCAGCCCGGAGGGAGGCGGCTACACCTTC. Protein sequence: CASSPEGGGYTF.

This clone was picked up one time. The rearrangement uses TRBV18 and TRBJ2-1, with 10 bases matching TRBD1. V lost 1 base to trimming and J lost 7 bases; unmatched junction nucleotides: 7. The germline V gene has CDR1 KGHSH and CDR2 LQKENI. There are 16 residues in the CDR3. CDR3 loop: CASSPLGTGVRNEQFF. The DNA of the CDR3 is TGTGCCAGCTCACCACTCGGGACAGGGGTTCGTAATGAGCAGTTCTTC.

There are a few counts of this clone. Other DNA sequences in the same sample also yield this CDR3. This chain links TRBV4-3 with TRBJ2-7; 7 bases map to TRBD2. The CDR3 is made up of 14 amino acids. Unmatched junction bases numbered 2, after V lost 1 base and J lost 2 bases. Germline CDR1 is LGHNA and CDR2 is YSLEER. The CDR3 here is CASSQVRGAYEQYF. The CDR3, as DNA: TGCGCCAGCAGCCAAGTTCGGGGGGCCTACGAGCAGTACTTC.

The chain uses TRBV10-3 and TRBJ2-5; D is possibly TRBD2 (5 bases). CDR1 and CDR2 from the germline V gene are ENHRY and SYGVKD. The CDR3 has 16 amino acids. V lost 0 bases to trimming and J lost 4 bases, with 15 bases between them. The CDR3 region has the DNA TGTGCCATCAGTGAGTCGGGGTATGCGGGCCGAGAGACCCAGTACTTC. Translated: CAISESGYAGRETQYF.

Written as DNA, the CDR3 is TGTGCCAGCATCGATCAGATTAATGGCTACACCTTC. Translation gives CASIDQINGYTF. The chain combines TRBV28 with TRBJ1-2, with D unclear. Trimming shortened V by 7 bases and J by 6 bases, and 12 bases separated the two germline ends. Germline V gives CDR1 MDHEN, CDR2 SYDVKM. The CDR3 is 12 amino acids.

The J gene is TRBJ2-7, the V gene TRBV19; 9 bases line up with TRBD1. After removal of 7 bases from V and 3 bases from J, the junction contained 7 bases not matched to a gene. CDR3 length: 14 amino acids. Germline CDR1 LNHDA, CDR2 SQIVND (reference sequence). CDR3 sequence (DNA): TGTGCCAGTACCCTAAGGGGACAGGGCTACGAGCAGTACTTC. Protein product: CASTLRGQGYEQYF.